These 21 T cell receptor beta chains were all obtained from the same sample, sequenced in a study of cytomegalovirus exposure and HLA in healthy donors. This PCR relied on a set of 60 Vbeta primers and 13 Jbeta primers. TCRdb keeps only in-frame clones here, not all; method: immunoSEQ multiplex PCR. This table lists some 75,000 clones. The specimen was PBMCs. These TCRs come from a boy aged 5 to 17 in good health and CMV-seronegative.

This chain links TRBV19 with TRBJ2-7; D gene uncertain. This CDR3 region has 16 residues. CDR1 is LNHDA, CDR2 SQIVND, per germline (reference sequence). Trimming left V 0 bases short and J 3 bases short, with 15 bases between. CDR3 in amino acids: CASSIDQGGQIYEQYF. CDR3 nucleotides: TGTGCCAGTAGTATAGATCAAGGTGGGCAGATCTACGAGCAGTACTTC.

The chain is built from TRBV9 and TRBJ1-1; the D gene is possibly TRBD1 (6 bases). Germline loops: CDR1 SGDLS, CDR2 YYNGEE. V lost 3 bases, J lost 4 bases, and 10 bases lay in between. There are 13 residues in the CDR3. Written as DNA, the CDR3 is TGTGCCAGCAGCGCGTCGACAGGCACTGAAGCTTTCTTT. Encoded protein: CASSASTGTEAFF.

The CDR3 nucleotides read TGCAGCTTACGGACACCCACCCAAGAGACCCAGTACTTC. This codes for CSLRTPTQETQYF. The rearrangement joins TRBV29-1 to TRBJ2-5; TRBD1 might be the D (5 bases). The germline V gene has CDR1 SQVTM and CDR2 ANQGSEA. This CDR3 is built from 13 residues. The V end lost 8 bases, the J end lost 1 base, and 14 bases lay between the germline ends.

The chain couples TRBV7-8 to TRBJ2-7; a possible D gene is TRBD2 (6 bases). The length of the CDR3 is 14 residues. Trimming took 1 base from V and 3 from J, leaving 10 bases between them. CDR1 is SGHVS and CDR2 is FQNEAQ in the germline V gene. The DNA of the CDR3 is TGTGCCAGCAGCTTAGTGGGACTGAGCTACGAGCAGTACTTC. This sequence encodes CASSLVGLSYEQYF.

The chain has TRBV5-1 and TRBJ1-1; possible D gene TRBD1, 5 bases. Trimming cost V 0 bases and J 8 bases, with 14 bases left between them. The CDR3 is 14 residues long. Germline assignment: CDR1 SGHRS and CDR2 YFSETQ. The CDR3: CASSLDVGSGEAFF. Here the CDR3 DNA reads TGCGCCAGCAGCTTGGACGTTGGGTCAGGGGAAGCTTTCTTT.

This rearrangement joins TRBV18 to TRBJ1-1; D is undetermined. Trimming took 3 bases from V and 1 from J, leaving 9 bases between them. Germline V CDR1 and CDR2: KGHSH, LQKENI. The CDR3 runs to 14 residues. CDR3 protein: CASSPLAQNTEAFF. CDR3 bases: TGTGCCAGCTCACCGCTCGCACAGAACACTGAAGCTTTCTTT.

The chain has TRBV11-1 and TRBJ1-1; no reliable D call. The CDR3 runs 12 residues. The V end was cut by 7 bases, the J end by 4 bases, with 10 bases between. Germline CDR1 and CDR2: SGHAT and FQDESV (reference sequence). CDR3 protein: CASNGVGTEAFF. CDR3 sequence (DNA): TGTGCCAGCAACGGTGTCGGCACTGAAGCTTTCTTT.

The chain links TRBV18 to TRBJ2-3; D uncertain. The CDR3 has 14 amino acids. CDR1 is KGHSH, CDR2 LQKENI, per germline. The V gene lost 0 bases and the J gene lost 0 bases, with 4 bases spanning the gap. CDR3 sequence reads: CASSPPYSTDTQYF. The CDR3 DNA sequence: TGTGCCAGCTCACCACCGTATAGCACAGATACGCAGTATTTT.

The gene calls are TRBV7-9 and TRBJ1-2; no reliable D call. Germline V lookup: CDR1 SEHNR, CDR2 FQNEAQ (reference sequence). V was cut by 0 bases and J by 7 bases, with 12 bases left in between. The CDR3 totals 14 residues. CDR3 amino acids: CASSLAQTSSGYTF. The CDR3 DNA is TGTGCCAGCAGCTTAGCCCAAACTTCGAGTGGCTACACCTTC.

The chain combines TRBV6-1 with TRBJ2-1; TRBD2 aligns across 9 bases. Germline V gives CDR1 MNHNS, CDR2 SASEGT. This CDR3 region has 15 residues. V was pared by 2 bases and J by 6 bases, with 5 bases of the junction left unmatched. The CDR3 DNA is TGTGCCAGCAGTGAACTGGCGGGAGGGCCCAATGAGCAGTTCTTC. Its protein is CASSELAGGPNEQFF.

The CDR3 spells CSVIQRLQSLGEDTEAFF. Written as DNA, the CDR3 is TGCAGCGTTATCCAGCGGCTCCAGTCTTTAGGTGAGGACACTGAAGCTTTCTTT. This chain links TRBV29-1 with TRBJ1-1; D gene uncertain. V was pared by 5 bases and J by 3 bases, with 28 bases between. Germline V lookup: CDR1 SQVTM, CDR2 ANQGSEA. This CDR3 has 18 residues.

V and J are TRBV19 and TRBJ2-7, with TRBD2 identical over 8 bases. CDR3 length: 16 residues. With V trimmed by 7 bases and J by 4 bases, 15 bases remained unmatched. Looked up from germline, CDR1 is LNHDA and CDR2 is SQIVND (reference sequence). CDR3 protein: CASTSNSGGPTYEQYF. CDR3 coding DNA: TGTGCCAGTACCTCAAACTCGGGGGGGCCGACATACGAGCAGTACTTC.

The CDR3 is CASSQSGDSEQYF. The DNA for the CDR3 is TGTGCCAGCTCACAGTCAGGGGATAGCGAGCAGTACTTC. The V and J genes are TRBV18 and TRBJ2-7; the D gene is possibly TRBD1 (6 bases). Germline V gene sequence: CDR1 KGHSH, CDR2 LQKENI. CDR3 length: 13 amino acids. Trimming removed 4 bases at V and 6 bases at J, with 13 bases between.

CDR3 DNA: TGTGCCAGCAGCGCTCGACTAGCGGGGTACAATGAGCAGTTCTTC. Encoded protein: CASSARLAGYNEQFF. The chain links TRBV14 to TRBJ2-1, with 11 positions matching TRBD2. The CDR3 runs 15 residues. The V and J ends lost 5 bases and 4 bases, in that order; junction bases with no gene match: 4. Germline V CDR1 and CDR2: SGHDN, FVKESK.

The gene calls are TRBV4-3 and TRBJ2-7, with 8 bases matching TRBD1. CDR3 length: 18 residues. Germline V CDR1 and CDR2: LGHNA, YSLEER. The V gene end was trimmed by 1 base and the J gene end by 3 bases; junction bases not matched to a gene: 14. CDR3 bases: TGCGCCAGCAGCCAAGTAAAGCCCGGACAGGGACTTAGCTACGAGCAGTACTTC. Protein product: CASSQVKPGQGLSYEQYF.

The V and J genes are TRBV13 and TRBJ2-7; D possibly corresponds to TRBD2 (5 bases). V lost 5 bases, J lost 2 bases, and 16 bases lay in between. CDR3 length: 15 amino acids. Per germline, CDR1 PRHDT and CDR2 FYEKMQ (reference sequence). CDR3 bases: TGTGCCAGCAGCGCCCCTTCCTATAGCGCCTACGAGCAGTACTTC. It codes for CASSAPSYSAYEQYF.

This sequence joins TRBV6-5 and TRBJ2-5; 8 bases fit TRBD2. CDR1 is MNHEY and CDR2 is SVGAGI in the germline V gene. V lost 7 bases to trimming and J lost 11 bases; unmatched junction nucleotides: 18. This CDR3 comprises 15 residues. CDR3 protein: CASKGVSGGLGEQYF. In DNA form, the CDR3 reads TGTGCCAGCAAGGGGGTGAGCGGGGGCCTCGGGGAGCAGTACTTC.

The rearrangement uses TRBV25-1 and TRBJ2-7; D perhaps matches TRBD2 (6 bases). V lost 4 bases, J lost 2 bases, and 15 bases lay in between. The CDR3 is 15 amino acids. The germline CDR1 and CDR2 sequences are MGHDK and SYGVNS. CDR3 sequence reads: CASSGASDRPYEQYF. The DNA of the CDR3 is TGTGCCAGCAGTGGCGCTAGCGACCGTCCCTACGAGCAGTACTTC.

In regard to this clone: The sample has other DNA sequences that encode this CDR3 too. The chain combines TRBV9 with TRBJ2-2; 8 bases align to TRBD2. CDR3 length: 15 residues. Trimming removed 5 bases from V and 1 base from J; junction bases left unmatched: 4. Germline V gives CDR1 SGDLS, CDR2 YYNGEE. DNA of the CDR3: TGTGCCAGCAGTGTCAGCGGGGGGAACACCGGGGAGCTGTTTTTT. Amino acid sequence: CASSVSGGNTGELFF.

The CDR3 is CASSPEDRWIQYF. The DNA of the CDR3 is TGTGCCAGCTCACCAGAAGACAGGTGGATTCAGTACTTC. The gene calls are TRBV18 and TRBJ2-4; TRBD1 might be the D (6 bases). V was shortened by 2 bases and J by 10 bases, with 12 bases between the two germline ends. CDR3 length: 13 amino acids. Germline values: CDR1 KGHSH, CDR2 LQKENI.

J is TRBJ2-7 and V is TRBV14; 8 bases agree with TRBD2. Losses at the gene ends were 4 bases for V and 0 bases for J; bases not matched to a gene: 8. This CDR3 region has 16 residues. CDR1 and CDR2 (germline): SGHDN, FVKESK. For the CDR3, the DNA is TGTGCCAGCAGCCCCAAGGTTAGCGGGAACTCCTACGAGCAGTACTTC. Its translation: CASSPKVSGNSYEQYF.